This record concerns one TCR beta chain sequence. The antigen is not known. The data were produced by immunoSEQ multiplex PCR, yet TCRdb's version contains in-frame clones alone and is incomplete. This table holds around 140,000 clones, about 90% found once. Combined were second doses at about 4 or about 12 weeks. The data belong to a study of T cell responses to AZD1222 COVID-19 vaccine. The CDR3 runs to 14 residues. Trimming stripped 7 bases from V and 7 bases from J, with 19 bases between. The germline CDR1 and CDR2 sequences are GTSNPN and SVGIG (reference sequence). General study results and limits: Mostly white British, mostly female donors; authors suggested clonal diversity may be underestimated. Unmutated variant regions are reportedly the target of nearly half of TCRs that are spike-specific. Distributed over spike, vaccine-associated CD4 TCRs predominated at 160-218 and 743-854.

Sequencing was performed on peripheral blood, taken 28 days after the second AZD1222 dose. The rearrangement links TRBV30 to TRBJ1-4; TRBD1 is a possible D gene (5 bases). This clonotype was obtained from an adult who received the AZD1222 COVID-19 vaccine. CDR3 in DNA: TGTGCCTTTGTTGCGGGGGAATCGGGTGAAAAACTGTTTTTT. This codes for CAFVAGESGEKLFF.